The 2 T cell receptor beta chains given below trace back to one sample, sequenced in a study of cytomegalovirus exposure and HLA in healthy donors. The PCR made use of 60 Vbeta and 13 Jbeta primers. The data were produced by immunoSEQ multiplex PCR, yet TCRdb's version contains in-frame clones alone and is incomplete. Its clone listing holds 150,000 to 250,000 clones. The sample consisted of PBMCs. The receptors originated from a boy between 10 and 17 years old in good health and CMV-seronegative.

The J gene is TRBJ1-2, the V gene TRBV7-2; the match to TRBD1 covers 7 bases. The germline V gene has CDR1 SGHTA and CDR2 FQGNSA. This CDR3 spans 14 amino acids. V shed 2 bases and J 8 bases; nucleotides not matched to a gene: 8. CDR3 protein: CASSLPRTGWGYTF. The CDR3 coding sequence is TGTGCCAGCAGCTTACCTCGGACAGGCTGGGGCTACACCTTC.

The chain is built from TRBV5-1 and TRBJ1-1, with D possibly matching TRBD1 (5 bases). Deletions cut 6 bases from V and 1 base from J, with 16 bases between. CDR1 and CDR2 (germline): SGHRS, YFSETQ. There are 15 residues in the CDR3. CDR3 bases: TGCGCCAGCAACTATATCGCGGGGGGGAACACTGAAGCTTTCTTT. It codes for CASNYIAGGNTEAFF.